This T cell receptor beta chain came from a study of blood T cell repertoires in COVID-19. Study-level background: The cDNA or gDNA used as material had been derived from T cells, B-cell-depleted T cells, or PBMCs.

The CDR3 has 15 amino acids. The germline V gene encodes CDR1 WNHNN and CDR2 SYGVQD (reference sequence). The junction had 11 bases not matched to a gene; V was cut back by 6 bases and J by 6 bases. Original data processing: Estimated nucleated cell counts came from reference gene primer amplification. This table comes from immunoSEQ multiplex PCR, and its TCRdb copy is limited to in-frame clones, with some not included. From that table come the V and J calls and clone size; the DNA was used to work out D and trimming. The sample has roughly 80,000 clones, roughly four fifths seen once. The sequencing input was peripheral blood. This chain links TRBV10-1 with TRBJ2-1; 7 bases align to TRBD1. The receptor was isolated from a man between 65 and 80 years old with active or convalescent COVID-19. The CDR3 region is CASSQTGAGRNEQFF. DNA for the CDR3: TGCGCCAGCAGCCAAACAGGGGCGGGTCGCAATGAGCAGTTCTTC.